The 27 T cell receptor beta chains below were found in one sample sequenced in a study of blood T cell repertoires in COVID-19 (TCRdb year 2020). The library was built by means of the immunoSEQ multiplex PCR assay. This is the immuneACCESS table as TCRdb keeps it, with only in-frame sequences that have V and J called. A part of the clones is gone; compared with another copy, unresolved V genes explain less than half, and the rest is unexplained. The sample yields roughly 300,000 clones; approximately 84% were counted once. Together, the top ten hold roughly 1.6% of the sample. The sequencing input was peripheral blood. Source of these receptors: a human donor with COVID-19, enrolled during active disease. The donor label of this sample is uncertain.

This chain uses TRBV5-8 with TRBJ1-1; 8 bases line up with TRBD1. From germline, CDR1 is SGHTS and CDR2 YDEGEE. After removal of 0 bases from V and 5 bases from J, the junction contained 3 bases not matched to a gene. CDR3 length: 14 residues. The CDR3 DNA reads TGTGCCAGCAGCTTGGTGCAGGGGGCAACTGAAGCTTTCTTT. This codes for CASSLVQGATEAFF.

The gene calls are TRBV24-1 and TRBJ2-2; no clear D gene. The CDR3 totals 14 residues. Germline CDR1 KGHDR, CDR2 SFDVKD. Trimming removed 5 bases at V and 0 bases at J, with 6 bases between. CDR3 amino acids: CATSAATNTGELFF. In DNA form, the CDR3 reads TGTGCCACCAGTGCCGCTACGAACACCGGGGAGCTGTTTTTT.

The chain links TRBV10-1 to TRBJ1-1; weak D call: TRBD1 (5 bases). The CDR3 contains 14 residues. CDR1 is WNHNN and CDR2 is SYGVQD in the germline V gene (reference sequence). V lost 6 bases and J lost 6, with 17 bases in between. CDR3 sequence (DNA): TGCGCCAGCAGCCCCGCCTTAGAAGGGGCTGAAGCTTTCTTT. Its translation: CASSPALEGAEAFF.

The chain combines TRBV28 with TRBJ1-4; 8 bases map to TRBD1. Per the germline V gene, CDR1 is MDHEN and CDR2 is SYDVKM. The ends lost 3 bases at V and 8 bases at J; junction bases unmatched: 23. This CDR3 contains 20 residues. Here the CDR3 DNA reads TGTGCCAGCAGTTTCCGCACCGGGAAAGGGCCAGGGGGCGCGGACGAAAAACTGTTTTTT. Its translation: CASSFRTGKGPGGADEKLFF.

The J gene is TRBJ2-7, the V gene TRBV6-2 or TRBV6-3; D is unclear. The V and J ends lost 2 bases and 3 bases respectively, with 8 bases between them. This CDR3 is built from 13 residues. The germline V gene has CDR1 MNHEY and CDR2 SVGEGT. DNA for the CDR3: TGTGCCAGCAGTTACGGGCATTACTACGAGCAGTACTTC. Its translation is CASSYGHYYEQYF.

This chain links TRBV25-1 with TRBJ2-7, with 8 bases identical to TRBD2. The CDR3 is 15 residues long. With V trimmed by 4 bases and J by 0 bases, 5 bases remained unmatched. CDR1 and CDR2 (germline): MGHDK, SYGVNS. In DNA form, the CDR3 reads TGTGCCAGCAGTGGCCTAGCGGGTTCCTCCTACGAGCAGTACTTC. The encoded protein is CASSGLAGSSYEQYF.

The chain joins TRBV28 to TRBJ2-4, with 9 bases lining up with TRBD2. The CDR3 loop spans 14 amino acids. V gave up 2 bases and J gave up 7 bases; unmatched junction bases: 3. From germline, CDR1 is MDHEN and CDR2 SYDVKM. The CDR3 coding sequence is TGTGCCAGCAGTTTACGCGCGGGGGGGAACATTCAGTACTTC. As protein: CASSLRAGGNIQYF.

The chain links TRBV19 to TRBJ2-1, with D possibly being TRBD2 (5 bases). Germline lookup yields CDR1 LNHDA and CDR2 SQIVND (reference sequence). This CDR3 comprises 13 residues. The V end was cut by 11 bases, the J end by 1 base, with 12 bases between. The CDR3 is CASEERSYNEQFF. The CDR3 DNA sequence: TGTGCCTCGGAGGAACGGTCCTACAATGAGCAGTTCTTC.

The chain employs TRBV15 and TRBJ2-1, with 8 bases fitting TRBD2. CDR1 and CDR2 (germline): LNHNV, YYDKDF (reference sequence). The CDR3 is made up of 16 amino acids. V gave up 1 base and J gave up 9 bases; unmatched junction bases: 11. CDR3 protein: CATSRGGLAGTTEQFF. In DNA form, the CDR3 reads TGTGCCACCAGCAGAGGCGGTCTAGCGGGTACGACTGAGCAGTTCTTC. The full variable domain, in which reference TRBV15 and TRBJ2-1 provide the parts outside the CDR3, is DAMVIQNPRYQVTQFGKPVTLSCSQTLNHNVMYWYQQKSSQAPKLLFHYYDKDFNNEADTPDNFQSRRPNTSFCFLDIRSPGLGDTAMYLCATSRGGLAGTTEQFFGPGTRLTVL.

This clone was seen just once. The gene calls are TRBV9 and TRBJ1-5; 10 positions match TRBD1. This CDR3 contains 15 residues. The trim removed 2 bases at V and 4 bases at J, leaving 3 bases unmatched. The germline V gene encodes CDR1 SGDLS and CDR2 YYNGEE. Here the CDR3 DNA reads TGTGCCAGCAGCGTGGGACAGGGGCTGAATCAGCCCCAGCATTTT. Its protein is CASSVGQGLNQPQHF.

The rearrangement joins TRBV18 to TRBJ1-2; D is ambiguous. Germline V CDR1 and CDR2: KGHSH, LQKENI. V was trimmed by 3 bases and J by 7 bases, leaving 12 bases between them. The CDR3 totals 13 residues. CDR3 bases: TGTGCCAGCTCACCCCTCGACAAGGTTGGCTACACCTTC. Protein: CASSPLDKVGYTF.

The J gene is TRBJ2-2, the V gene TRBV11-2; 16 bases align to TRBD2. The germline CDR1 and CDR2 sequences are SGHAT and FQNNGV. Trimming took 8 bases from V and 2 from J; bases not matched to a gene: 8. The CDR3 sequence is 18 residues long. The CDR3 here is CASGEGLAGGPNTGELFF. The CDR3 DNA reads as TGTGCCAGCGGAGAGGGACTAGCGGGAGGGCCTAACACCGGGGAGCTGTTTTTT.

The CDR3, as DNA: TGTGCCAGCAGCTTAGAGGGACAGTCCTACGAGCAGTACTTC. Translation gives CASSLEGQSYEQYF. The V gene is TRBV7-2, the J gene TRBJ2-7; 7 bases fit TRBD1. V shed 1 base and J 1 base; nucleotides not matched to a gene: 1. In germline, CDR1 is SGHTA, CDR2 FQGNSA. The CDR3 runs to 14 residues. Based on the CDR3 plus reference TRBV7-2 and TRBJ2-7, the full variable domain is GAGVSQSPSNKVTEKGKDVELRCDPISGHTALYWYRQSLGQGLEFLIYFQGNSAPDKSGLPSDRFSAERTGGSVSTLTIQRTQQEDSAVYLCASSLEGQSYEQYFGPGTRLTVT.

The V and J genes are TRBV5-1 and TRBJ2-1, with 9 bases fitting TRBD2. This CDR3 is built from 16 residues. Germline V CDR1 and CDR2: SGHRS, YFSETQ. With 0 bases clipped from V and 6 bases from J, the junction kept 7 bases outside the gene matches. The DNA of the CDR3 is TGCGCCAGCAGCTTGGCCTTAGCTAGCGGGACCAATGAGCAGTTCTTC. Translating it yields CASSLALASGTNEQFF.

The rearrangement links TRBV9 to TRBJ1-1, with D tentatively TRBD1 (6 bases). This CDR3 is built from 15 residues. With 4 bases removed from V and 1 base from J, the gap between germline ends came to 14 bases. CDR1 is SGDLS and CDR2 is YYNGEE in the germline V gene. The CDR3 DNA is TGTGCCAGCAGCTCCGGACAGCGCCGGAACACTGAAGCTTTCTTT. As protein: CASSSGQRRNTEAFF. Looking up the rest from reference TRBV9 and TRBJ1-1 gives the full variable domain: DSGVTQTPKHLITATGQRVTLRCSPRSGDLSVYWYQQSLDQGLQFLIQYYNGEERAKGNILERFSAQQFPDLHSELNLSSLELGDSALYFCASSSGQRRNTEAFFGQGTRLTVV.

V usage is TRBV3-1 (or the pseudogene TRBV3-2) and J usage is TRBJ2-7, with a possible D match to TRBD2 (6 bases). Deletions cut 1 base from V and 2 bases from J, with 12 bases between. CDR1 is LGHDT, CDR2 YNNKEL, per germline (reference sequence). This CDR3 is 15 amino acids long. CDR3 region: CASSQGWGEAYEQYF. As DNA, the CDR3 is TGTGCCAGCAGCCAAGGATGGGGGGAGGCCTACGAGCAGTACTTC.

The V call is TRBV4-1, the J call TRBJ1-6; TRBD1 is a possible D gene (6 bases). V was trimmed by 2 bases and J by 9 bases, leaving 20 bases between them. The germline gives CDR1 MGHRA, CDR2 YSYEKL. The CDR3 sequence is 17 residues long. The CDR3 sequence is CASSQYSGGSGGSPLHF. For the CDR3, the DNA is TGCGCCAGCAGCCAATATAGCGGGGGCTCTGGGGGTTCACCCCTCCACTTT.

The chain combines TRBV5-1 with TRBJ2-3; D is undetermined. Trimming removed 4 bases at V and 9 bases at J, with 12 bases between. The length of the CDR3 is 12 residues. Germline CDR1 and CDR2: SGHRS and YFSETQ. This chain's CDR3 is CASSLDLDTQYF. CDR3 nucleotides: TGCGCCAGCAGCCTTGACTTAGACACGCAGTATTTT.

This clone has a single count. This chain connects TRBV9 to TRBJ1-1; possible D gene TRBD1, 6 bases. This CDR3 has 15 amino acids. V shed 2 bases and J shed 0 bases, with 11 bases lying between them. Germline V CDR1 and CDR2: SGDLS, YYNGEE. The CDR3 coding sequence is TGTGCCAGCAGCGTGTCGGACAGCATGAACACTGAAGCTTTCTTT. This encodes CASSVSDSMNTEAFF.

The CDR3 spells CTSSGLGDAYEQYF. The CDR3 DNA reads TGCACCAGCAGTGGACTAGGGGATGCCTACGAGCAGTACTTC. This chain joins TRBV1 and TRBJ2-7; TRBD2, the table's D call, was not compared with the DNA. TRBV1 is noted as a pseudogene. The length of the CDR3 is 14 residues.

This rearrangement joins TRBV19 to TRBJ1-2; 9 nucleotides match TRBD1. CDR1 LNHDA and CDR2 SQIVND come from the germline V gene (reference sequence). Trimming at V came to 7 bases and at J to 4 bases, leaving 4 bases not matched to a gene. This CDR3 region has 13 residues. The CDR3 protein is CASNQDRGYGYTF. For the CDR3, the DNA is TGTGCCAGTAACCAGGACAGGGGCTATGGCTACACCTTC.

The chain has TRBV19 and TRBJ2-7; TRBD2 agrees at 13 bases. This CDR3 is built from 17 residues. Germline-derived CDR1 and CDR2 are LNHDA and SQIVND (reference sequence). The ends lost 4 bases at V and 0 bases at J; junction bases unmatched: 6. The CDR3 region has the DNA TGTGCCAGTAGTAGGGGACTAGCGGGGAGCGCCTCCTACGAGCAGTACTTC. Translation: CASSRGLAGSASYEQYF.

This sequence joins TRBV19 and TRBJ2-5, with a possible D match to TRBD1 (5 bases). Germline CDR1 and CDR2: LNHDA and SQIVND (reference sequence). The CDR3 covers 14 residues. Trimming stripped 2 bases from V and 2 bases from J, with 9 bases between. This CDR3 is CASSIRQGQETQYF. The CDR3 DNA reads as TGTGCCAGTAGTATACGCCAGGGTCAAGAGACCCAGTACTTC.

This sequence joins TRBV6-5 and TRBJ2-7; 10 positions agree with TRBD2. J gave up 4 bases and V 5 bases, and 2 bases lay outside the gene matches. Germline loops: CDR1 MNHEY, CDR2 SVGAGI. The CDR3 length is 13 residues. CDR3 protein: CASSSGREYEQYF. DNA for the CDR3: TGTGCCAGCAGTAGCGGGAGGGAATACGAGCAGTACTTC.

V is TRBV2 and J is TRBJ2-5; 7 positions match TRBD2. Germline assignment: CDR1 SNHLY and CDR2 FYNNEI. V gave up 8 bases and J gave up 3 bases; unmatched junction bases: 0. The CDR3 length is 11 residues. The DNA of the CDR3 is TGTGCCAGCGGGGGGGAAGAGACCCAGTACTTC. Its translation: CASGGEETQYF.

The chain carries TRBV18 and TRBJ2-7; 7 bases agree with TRBD2. The germline CDR1 and CDR2 sequences are KGHSH and LQKENI. J lost 3 bases, V lost 5 bases, and 4 bases had no gene match. The CDR3 has 13 amino acids. Here the CDR3 reads CASSETSVYEQYF. Here the CDR3 DNA reads TGTGCCAGCTCAGAAACTAGCGTCTACGAGCAGTACTTC.

The V gene is TRBV24-1, the J gene TRBJ2-3, with unresolved D. CDR1 is KGHDR and CDR2 is SFDVKD in the germline V gene. This CDR3 is 14 amino acids long. V lost 2 bases, J lost 2 bases, and 7 bases lay in between. The CDR3 is CATSDSRFTDTQYF. The DNA for the CDR3 is TGTGCCACCAGTGATTCCAGGTTCACAGATACGCAGTATTTT.